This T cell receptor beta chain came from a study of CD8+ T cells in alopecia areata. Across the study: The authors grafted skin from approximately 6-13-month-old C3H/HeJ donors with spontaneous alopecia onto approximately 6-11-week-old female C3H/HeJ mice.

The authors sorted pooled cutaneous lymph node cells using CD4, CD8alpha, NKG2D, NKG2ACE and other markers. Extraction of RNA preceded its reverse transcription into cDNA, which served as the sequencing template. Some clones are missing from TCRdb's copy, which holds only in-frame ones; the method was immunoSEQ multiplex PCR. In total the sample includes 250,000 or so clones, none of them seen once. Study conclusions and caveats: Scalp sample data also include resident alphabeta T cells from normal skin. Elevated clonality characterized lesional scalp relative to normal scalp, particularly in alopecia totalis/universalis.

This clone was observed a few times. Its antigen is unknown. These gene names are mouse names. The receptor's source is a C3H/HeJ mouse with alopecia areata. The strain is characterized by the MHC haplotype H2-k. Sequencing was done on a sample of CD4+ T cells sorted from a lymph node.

CDR3 bases read: TGTGCCAGCAGTCAGACAGATAGTGCAGAA. It is translated as CASSQTDSAE. The complete CDR3 reads CASSQTDSAETLYF. This chain links TRBV19 with TRBJ2-3; D is possibly TRBD1 (5 bases). Read data end 4 residues before the CDR3 end; the end is taken from the germline J gene. This CDR3 spans 14 amino acids. Trimming removed 4 bases from V and 0 bases from J, with 9 bases in between. Per the germline V gene, CDR1 is FNHDT and CDR2 is SITEND (reference sequence). Using reference TRBV19 and TRBJ2-3 for the parts outside the CDR3, the full variable domain is GGIITQTPKFLIGQEGQKLTLKCQQNFNHDTMYWYRQDSGKGLRLIYYSITENDLQKGDLSEGYDASREKKSSFSLTVTSAQKNEMAVFLCASSQTDSAETLYFGSGTRLTVL.